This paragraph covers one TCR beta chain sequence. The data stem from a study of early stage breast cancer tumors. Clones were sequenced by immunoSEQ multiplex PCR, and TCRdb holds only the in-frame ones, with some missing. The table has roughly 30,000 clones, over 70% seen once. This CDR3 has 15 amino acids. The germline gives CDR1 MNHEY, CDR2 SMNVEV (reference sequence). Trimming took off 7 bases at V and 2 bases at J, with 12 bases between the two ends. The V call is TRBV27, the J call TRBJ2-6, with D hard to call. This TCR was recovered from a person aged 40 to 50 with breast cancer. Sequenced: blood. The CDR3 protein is CASNSLRAGANVLTF. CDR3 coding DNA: TGTGCCAGCAATTCACTAAGAGCTGGGGCCAACGTCCTGACTTTC.